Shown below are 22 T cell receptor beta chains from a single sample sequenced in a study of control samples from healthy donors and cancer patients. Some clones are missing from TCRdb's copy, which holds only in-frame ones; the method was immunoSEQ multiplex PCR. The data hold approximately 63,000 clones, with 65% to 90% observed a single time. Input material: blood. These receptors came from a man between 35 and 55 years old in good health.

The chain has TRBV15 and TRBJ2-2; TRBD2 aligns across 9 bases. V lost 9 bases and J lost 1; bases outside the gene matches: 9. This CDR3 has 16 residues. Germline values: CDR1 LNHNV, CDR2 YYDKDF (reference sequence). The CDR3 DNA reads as TGTGCCACGATAAAGACAGCGGGAGGGAACACCGGGGAGCTGTTTTTT. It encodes CATIKTAGGNTGELFF.

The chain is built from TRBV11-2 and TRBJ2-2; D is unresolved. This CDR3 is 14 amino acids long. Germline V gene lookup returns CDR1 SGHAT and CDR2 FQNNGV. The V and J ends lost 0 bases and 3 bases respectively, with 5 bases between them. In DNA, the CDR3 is TGTGCCAGCAGCTTAGAGCGGCACACCGGGGAGCTGTTTTTT. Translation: CASSLERHTGELFF.

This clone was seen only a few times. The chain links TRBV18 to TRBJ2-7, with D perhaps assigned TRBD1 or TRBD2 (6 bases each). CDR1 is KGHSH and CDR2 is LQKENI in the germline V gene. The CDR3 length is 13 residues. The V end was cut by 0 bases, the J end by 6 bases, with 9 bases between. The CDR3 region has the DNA TGTGCCAGCTCACCACCGAGGGGGGTCGAGCAGTACTTC. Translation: CASSPPRGVEQYF.

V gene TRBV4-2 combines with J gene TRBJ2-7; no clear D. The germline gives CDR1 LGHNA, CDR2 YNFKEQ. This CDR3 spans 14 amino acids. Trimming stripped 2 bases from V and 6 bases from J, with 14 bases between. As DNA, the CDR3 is TGTGCCAGCAGCCAACGTTTTTCAGGTGGCGAGCAGTACTTC. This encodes CASSQRFSGGEQYF.

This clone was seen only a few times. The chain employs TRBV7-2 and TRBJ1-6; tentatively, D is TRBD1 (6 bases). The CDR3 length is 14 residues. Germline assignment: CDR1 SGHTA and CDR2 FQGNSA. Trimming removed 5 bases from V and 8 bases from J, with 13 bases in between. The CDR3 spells CASSPPGQYSPLHF. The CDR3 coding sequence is TGTGCCAGCAGCCCCCCGGGACAATATTCACCCCTCCACTTT.

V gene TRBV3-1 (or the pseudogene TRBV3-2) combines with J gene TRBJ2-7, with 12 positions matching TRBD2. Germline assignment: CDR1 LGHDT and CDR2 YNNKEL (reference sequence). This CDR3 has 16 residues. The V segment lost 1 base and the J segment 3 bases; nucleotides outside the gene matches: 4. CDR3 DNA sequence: TGTGCCAGCAGCCAAGGACTAGCGGGGGCTAGCTACGAGCAGTACTTC. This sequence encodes CASSQGLAGASYEQYF.

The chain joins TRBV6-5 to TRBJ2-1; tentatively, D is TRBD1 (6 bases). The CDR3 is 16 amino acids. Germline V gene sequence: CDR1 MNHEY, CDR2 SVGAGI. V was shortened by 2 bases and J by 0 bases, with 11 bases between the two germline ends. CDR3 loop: CASSYGQFRSYNEQFF. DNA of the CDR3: TGTGCCAGCAGTTACGGACAGTTCCGCTCCTACAATGAGCAGTTCTTC.

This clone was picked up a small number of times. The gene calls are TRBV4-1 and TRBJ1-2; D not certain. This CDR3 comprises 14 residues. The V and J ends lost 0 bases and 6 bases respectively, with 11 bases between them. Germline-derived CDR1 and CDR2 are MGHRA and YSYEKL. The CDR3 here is CASSQEDAGHGYTF. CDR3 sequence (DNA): TGCGCCAGCAGCCAAGAGGACGCAGGTCATGGCTACACCTTC.

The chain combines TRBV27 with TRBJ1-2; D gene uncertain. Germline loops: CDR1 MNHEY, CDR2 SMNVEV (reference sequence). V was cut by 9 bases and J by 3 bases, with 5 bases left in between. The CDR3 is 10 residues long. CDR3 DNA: TGTGCCAGTGCTCACTATGGCTACACCTTC. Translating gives CASAHYGYTF.

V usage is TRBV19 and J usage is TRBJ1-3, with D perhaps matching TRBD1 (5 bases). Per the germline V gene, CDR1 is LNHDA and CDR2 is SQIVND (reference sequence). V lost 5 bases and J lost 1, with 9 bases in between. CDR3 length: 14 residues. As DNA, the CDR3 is TGTGCCAGTAGTGAACAGGTATCTGGAAACACCATATATTTT. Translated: CASSEQVSGNTIYF.

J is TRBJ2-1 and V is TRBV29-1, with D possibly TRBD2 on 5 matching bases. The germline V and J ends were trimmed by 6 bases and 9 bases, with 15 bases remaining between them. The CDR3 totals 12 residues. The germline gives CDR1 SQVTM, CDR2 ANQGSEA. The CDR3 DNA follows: TGCAGCGTCTATGGGGAGAGGCGTGAGCAGTTCTTC. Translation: CSVYGERREQFF.

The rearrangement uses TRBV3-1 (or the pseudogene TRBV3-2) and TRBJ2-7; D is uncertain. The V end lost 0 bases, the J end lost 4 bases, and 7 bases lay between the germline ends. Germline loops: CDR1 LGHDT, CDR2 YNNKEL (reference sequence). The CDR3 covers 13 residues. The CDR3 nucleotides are TGTGCCAGCAGCCAAGATAAAACGTACGAGCAGTACTTC. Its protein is CASSQDKTYEQYF.

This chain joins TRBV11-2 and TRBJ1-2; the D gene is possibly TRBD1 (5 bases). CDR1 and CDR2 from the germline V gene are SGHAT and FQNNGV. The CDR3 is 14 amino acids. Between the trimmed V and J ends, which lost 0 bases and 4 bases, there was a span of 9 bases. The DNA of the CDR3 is TGTGCCAGCAGCTTAGAAATGACAGCCTATGGCTACACCTTC. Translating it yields CASSLEMTAYGYTF.

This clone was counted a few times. The CDR3 reads CSVGGTEAFF. The CDR3 DNA follows: TGCAGCGTTGGAGGAACTGAAGCTTTCTTT. The rearrangement uses TRBV29-1 and TRBJ1-1; the D is unclear. The CDR3 has 10 amino acids. Trimming left V 4 bases short and J 5 bases short, with 5 bases between. The germline V gene encodes CDR1 SQVTM and CDR2 ANQGSEA.

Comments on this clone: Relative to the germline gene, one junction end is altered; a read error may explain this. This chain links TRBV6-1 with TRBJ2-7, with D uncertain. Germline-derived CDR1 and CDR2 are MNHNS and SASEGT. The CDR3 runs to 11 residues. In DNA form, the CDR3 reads TGTGCCAGCAGTGAATCGCAGTTGGCGCACTTC. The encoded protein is CASSESQLAHF.

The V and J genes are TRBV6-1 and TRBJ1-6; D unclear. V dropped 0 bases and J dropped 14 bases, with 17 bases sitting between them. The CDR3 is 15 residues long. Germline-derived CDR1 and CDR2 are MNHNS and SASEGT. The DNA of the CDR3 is TGTGCCAGCAGTGAAGCGCGCGGACGGGGAGAATCCCTCCACTTT. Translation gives CASSEARGRGESLHF.

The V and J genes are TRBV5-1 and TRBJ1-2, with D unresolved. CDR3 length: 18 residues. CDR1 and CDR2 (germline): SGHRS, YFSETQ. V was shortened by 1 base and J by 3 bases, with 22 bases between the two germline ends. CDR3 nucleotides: TGCGCCAGCAGCTTGATCAGCTTCCACCTAGAAAATTACTATGGCTACACCTTC. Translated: CASSLISFHLENYYGYTF. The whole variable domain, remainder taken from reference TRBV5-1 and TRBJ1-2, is KAGVTQTPRYLIKTRGQQVTLSCSPISGHRSVSWYQQTPGQGLQFLFEYFSETQRNKGNFPGRFSGRQFSNSRSEMNVSTLELGDSALYLCASSLISFHLENYYGYTFGSGTRLTVV.

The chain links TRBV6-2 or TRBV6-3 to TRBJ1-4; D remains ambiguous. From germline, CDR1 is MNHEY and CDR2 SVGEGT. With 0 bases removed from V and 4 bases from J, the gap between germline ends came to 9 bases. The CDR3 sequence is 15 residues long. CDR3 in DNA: TGTGCCAGCAGTTACTCGGCAGGAGATAATGAAAAACTGTTTTTT. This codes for CASSYSAGDNEKLFF.

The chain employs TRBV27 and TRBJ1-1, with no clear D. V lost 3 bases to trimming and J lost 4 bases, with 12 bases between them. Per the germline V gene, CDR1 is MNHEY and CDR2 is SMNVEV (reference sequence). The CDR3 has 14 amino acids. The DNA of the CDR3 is TGTGCCAGCAGTTTGCATGGAGTGGGCACTGAAGCTTTCTTT. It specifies CASSLHGVGTEAFF.

The CDR3 coding sequence is TGTGCCAGCAGCCTAGGACAGGGGGAGCTGTTTTTT. Amino acid sequence: CASSLGQGELFF. J is TRBJ2-2 and V is TRBV11-2; D perhaps matches TRBD1 (6 bases). In germline, CDR1 is SGHAT, CDR2 FQNNGV. The CDR3 totals 12 residues. The ends were cut back, 5 bases at V and 8 bases at J, with 9 bases in the middle. Based on the CDR3 plus reference TRBV11-2 and TRBJ2-2, the full variable domain is EAGVAQSPRYKIIEKRQSVAFWCNPISGHATLYWYQQILGQGPKLLIQFQNNGVVDDSQLPKDRFSAERLKGVDSTLKIQPAKLEDSAVYLCASSLGQGELFFGEGSRLTVL.

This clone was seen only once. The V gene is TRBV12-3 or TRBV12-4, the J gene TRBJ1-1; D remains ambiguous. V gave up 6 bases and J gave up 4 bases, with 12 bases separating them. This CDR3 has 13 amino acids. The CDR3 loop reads CASSFGSFTEAFF. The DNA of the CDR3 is TGTGCCAGCAGCTTTGGATCGTTCACTGAAGCTTTCTTT.

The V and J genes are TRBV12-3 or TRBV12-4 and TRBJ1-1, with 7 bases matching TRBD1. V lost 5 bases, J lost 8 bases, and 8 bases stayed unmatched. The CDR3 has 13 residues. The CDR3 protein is CASSGTVWGEAFF. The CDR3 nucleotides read TGTGCCAGCAGTGGGACAGTCTGGGGGGAAGCTTTCTTT.